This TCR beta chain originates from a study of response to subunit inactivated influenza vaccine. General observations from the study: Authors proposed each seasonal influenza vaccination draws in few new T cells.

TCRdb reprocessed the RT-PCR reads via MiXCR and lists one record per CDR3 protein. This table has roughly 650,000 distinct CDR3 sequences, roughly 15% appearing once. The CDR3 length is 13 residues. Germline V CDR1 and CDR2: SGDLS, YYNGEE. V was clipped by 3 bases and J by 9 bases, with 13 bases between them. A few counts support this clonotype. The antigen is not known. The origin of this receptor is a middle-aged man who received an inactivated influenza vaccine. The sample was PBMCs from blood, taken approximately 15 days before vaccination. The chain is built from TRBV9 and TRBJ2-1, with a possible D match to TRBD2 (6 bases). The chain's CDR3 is CASSGGTSFEQFF. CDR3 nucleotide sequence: TGTGCCAGCAGCGGCGGAACTAGCTTTGAGCAGTTCTTC.